This passage covers 30 T cell receptor beta chains from one sample sequenced in a study of cytomegalovirus exposure and HLA in healthy donors. Amplification used 60 Vbeta primers and 13 Jbeta primers. Assay used: immunoSEQ multiplex PCR; TCRdb lists only in-frame clones, some missing. The sample consists of 150,000 to 250,000 clones, around 79% of them appearing once. Sequencing was done on a sample of PBMCs. The origin of the receptors is a woman in her twenties or thirties in good health and CMV-seropositive.

J is TRBJ2-2 and V is TRBV30; 11 nucleotides agree with TRBD2. Trimming removed 3 bases from V and 1 base from J; junction bases left unmatched: 1. Germline CDR1 and CDR2: GTSNPN and SVGIG (reference sequence). This CDR3 has 15 residues. As DNA, the CDR3 is TGTGCCTGGAGCGGACTAGCGGGGAACACCGGGGAGCTGTTTTTT. It is translated as CAWSGLAGNTGELFF. Full variable domain (remainder filled in from reference TRBV30 and TRBJ2-2): SQTIHQWPATLVQPVGSPLSLECTVEGTSNPNLYWYRQAAGRGLQLLFYSVGIGQISSEVPQNLSASRPQDRQFILSSKKLLLSDSGFYLCAWSGLAGNTGELFFGEGSRLTVL.

Remarks on this clone: The same CDR3 arises from other DNA sequences in this sample as well. The chain combines TRBV9 with TRBJ1-5, with 10 nucleotides matching TRBD1. This CDR3 region has 14 residues. The V segment lost 2 bases and the J segment 4 bases; nucleotides outside the gene matches: 0. The germline V gene encodes CDR1 SGDLS and CDR2 YYNGEE. The CDR3 DNA is TGTGCCAGCAGCGTGGGACAGGGGAATCAGCCCCAGCATTTT. Translating gives CASSVGQGNQPQHF.

CDR3 coding DNA: TGTGCCAGCAGTTGGGCAGCCGATAATTCACCCCTCCACTTT. This codes for CASSWAADNSPLHF. J is TRBJ1-6 and V is TRBV27; D unclear. Trimming took off 4 bases at V and 5 bases at J, with 9 bases between the two ends. CDR1 and CDR2 (germline): MNHEY, SMNVEV (reference sequence). This CDR3 has 14 amino acids.

The chain uses TRBV6-6 and TRBJ2-2; TRBD2 matches 7 bases. V shed 6 bases, J shed 6 bases, and the junction held 4 bases outside the gene matches. Germline CDR1 MNHNY, CDR2 SVGAGI (reference sequence). The CDR3 sequence is 13 residues long. CDR3 sequence: CASRGGTAGELFF. The CDR3 nucleotides are TGTGCCAGCAGGGGAGGGACGGCCGGGGAGCTGTTTTTT.

This clone was picked up a small number of times. This sequence joins TRBV7-2 and TRBJ1-6; no definite D call. V was clipped by 2 bases and J by 7 bases, with 9 bases between them. Germline lookup yields CDR1 SGHTA and CDR2 FQGNSA. The CDR3 covers 14 residues. This CDR3 is CASSLRTGNSPLHF. The CDR3 bases are TGTGCCAGCAGCTTAAGGACGGGAAATTCACCCCTCCACTTT.

The chain is built from TRBV7-8 and TRBJ2-1, with a tentative D call TRBD1 (5 bases). The CDR3 contains 15 residues. Trimming took 5 bases from V and 4 from J, leaving 15 bases between them. CDR1 is SGHVS, CDR2 FQNEAQ, per germline. CDR3 bases: TGTGCCAGCAGCGAATACAGGACGGGTTACAATGAGCAGTTCTTC. It codes for CASSEYRTGYNEQFF.

The chain combines TRBV6-1 with TRBJ2-1, with 9 bases lining up with TRBD1. The V and J ends lost 1 base and 6 bases, in that order; junction bases with no gene match: 13. The CDR3 runs 18 residues. The germline CDR1 and CDR2 sequences are MNHNS and SASEGT. The CDR3 loop is CASSEVLWGQGGGNEQFF. The CDR3 nucleotides read TGTGCCAGCAGTGAAGTGTTGTGGGGACAGGGTGGGGGCAATGAGCAGTTCTTC.

The chain couples TRBV11-2 to TRBJ2-7; no clear D. The CDR3 covers 15 residues. Trimming cost V 2 bases and J 3 bases, with 14 bases left between them. Per germline, CDR1 SGHAT and CDR2 FQNNGV. The CDR3 coding sequence is TGTGCCAGCAGCTTACTACCGTTAGTAGACTACGAGCAGTACTTC. Translation: CASSLLPLVDYEQYF.

The chain employs TRBV5-1 and TRBJ2-1; 8 positions agree with TRBD2. With V trimmed by 0 bases and J by 4 bases, 6 bases remained unmatched. Germline V gives CDR1 SGHRS, CDR2 YFSETQ. This CDR3 contains 16 residues. CDR3 nucleotides: TGCGCCAGCAGCTTGGAAAGCGGGAGTCGGTACAATGAGCAGTTCTTC. Translation: CASSLESGSRYNEQFF.

This clone turned up a few times. A read error may account for a junction end that differs from germline. CDR3 nucleotides: TGTTCCAGCAGCCCCCGACAGGGGAGCCCCGGGGAGCTGTTTTTT. Residues: CSSSPRQGSPGELFF. The chain carries TRBV7-9 and TRBJ2-2; TRBD1 matches 8 bases. Germline-derived CDR1 and CDR2 are SEHNR and FQNEAQ (reference sequence). The CDR3 has 15 amino acids.

This clone was detected only once. The chain uses TRBV10-3 and TRBJ2-6; no reliable D call. The CDR3 consists of 14 residues. Trimming took 3 bases from V and 0 from J, leaving 3 bases between them. Looked up from germline, CDR1 is ENHRY and CDR2 is SYGVKD. CDR3 protein: CAISDVSGANVLTF. The CDR3 region has the DNA TGTGCCATCAGTGACGTCTCTGGGGCCAACGTCCTGACTTTC.

The chain carries TRBV5-4 and TRBJ1-1; 7 bases agree with TRBD1. The V segment lost 0 bases and the J segment 3 bases; nucleotides outside the gene matches: 5. CDR1 is SGHNT, CDR2 YYREEE, per germline (reference sequence). CDR3 length: 15 amino acids. CDR3 sequence: CASSLASRGYTEAFF. CDR3 nucleotides: TGTGCCAGCAGCTTGGCCTCCAGGGGGTACACTGAAGCTTTCTTT.

V and J are TRBV13 and TRBJ2-7, with D hard to call. The CDR3 runs 16 residues. With 2 bases removed from V and 4 bases from J, the gap between germline ends came to 18 bases. Germline-derived CDR1 and CDR2 are PRHDT and FYEKMQ (reference sequence). The CDR3 region has the DNA TGTGCCAGCAGCTTAAGCAGGATACCTCGATTTTACGAGCAGTACTTC. This encodes CASSLSRIPRFYEQYF.

The genes are TRBV7-9 and TRBJ1-3; no reliable D call. Germline V CDR1 and CDR2: SEHNR, FQNEAQ (reference sequence). V was clipped by 5 bases and J by 0 bases, with 17 bases between them. The length of the CDR3 is 17 residues. The CDR3 DNA follows: TGTGCCAGCAGCCGGCTAACCGACATCGGCTCTGGAAACACCATATATTTT. Translation: CASSRLTDIGSGNTIYF. Full variable domain (outside the CDR3, taken from reference TRBV7-9 and TRBJ1-3): DTGVSQNPRHKITKRGQNVTFRCDPISEHNRLYWYRQTLGQGPEFLTYFQNEAQLEKSRLLSDRFSAERPKGSFSTLEIQRTEQGDSAMYLCASSRLTDIGSGNTIYFGEGSWLTVV.

A single count supports this clone. The J gene is TRBJ2-7, the V gene TRBV7-6, with D possibly being TRBD1 (6 bases). The CDR3 is 16 amino acids. CDR1 is SGHVS and CDR2 is FNYEAQ in the germline V gene. V was shortened by 4 bases and J by 1 base, with 17 bases between the two germline ends. CDR3 region: CASSSRLRDKSYEQYF. CDR3 DNA sequence: TGTGCCAGCAGCTCCAGATTACGGGACAAATCCTACGAGCAGTACTTC.

CDR3 sequence (DNA): TGCGCCAGCAGCTTAGGGGCTAGTGCCGATACGCAGTATTTT. Translated: CASSLGASADTQYF. The gene calls are TRBV5-1 and TRBJ2-3; D may be TRBD1 (5 bases). The V and J ends lost 2 bases and 6 bases respectively, with 13 bases between them. The germline V gene encodes CDR1 SGHRS and CDR2 YFSETQ. The CDR3 is 14 amino acids.

This clone showed up just once. The CDR3 region has the DNA TGTGCCAGCAGCCCGGGACTAGCGGACGTTGAGCAGTTCTTC. Protein product: CASSPGLADVEQFF. The chain joins TRBV7-2 to TRBJ2-1; TRBD2 aligns across 11 bases. This CDR3 comprises 14 residues. CDR1 SGHTA and CDR2 FQGNSA come from the germline V gene. The J segment lost 9 bases and the V segment lost 5 bases, leaving 6 bases of the junction unmatched.

The chain joins TRBV6-1 to TRBJ2-3; TRBD2 agrees at 13 bases. V was pared by 7 bases and J by 6 bases, with 7 bases of the junction left unmatched. From germline, CDR1 is MNHNS and CDR2 SASEGT. The length of the CDR3 is 15 residues. CDR3 DNA sequence: TGTGCCAGCACTCCTGGACTAGCGGGGGTTGATACGCAGTATTTT. Its protein product is CASTPGLAGVDTQYF.

The J gene is TRBJ1-5, the V gene TRBV21-1; no check of the table's D call, TRBD1, against the DNA was made. TRBV21-1 is a known pseudogene. This CDR3 comprises 16 residues. For the CDR3, the DNA is TGTGCCAGCAGCAAAGCGGGCAGGGTAAGTAATCAGCCCCAGCATTTT. As protein: CASSKAGRVSNQPQHF.

V usage is TRBV27 and J usage is TRBJ2-6; D unclear. The V end lost 3 bases, the J end lost 0 bases, and 6 bases lay between the germline ends. The CDR3 is 15 amino acids. Per the germline V gene, CDR1 is MNHEY and CDR2 is SMNVEV (reference sequence). CDR3 protein: CASSFSYSGANVLTF. DNA of the CDR3: TGTGCCAGCAGTTTCAGTTACTCTGGGGCCAACGTCCTGACTTTC.

The chain is built from TRBV10-3 and TRBJ1-6, with D maybe TRBD1 (6 bases). The CDR3 runs to 14 residues. V lost 6 bases to trimming and J lost 4 bases, with 10 bases between them. CDR1 is ENHRY and CDR2 is SYGVKD in the germline V gene. The CDR3 reads CAISGDIYNSPLHF. The CDR3 nucleotides are TGTGCCATCAGCGGGGACATTTATAATTCACCCCTCCACTTT.

The V and J genes are TRBV10-3 and TRBJ1-2; no clear D gene. Germline V gene sequence: CDR1 ENHRY, CDR2 SYGVKD. V was clipped by 2 bases and J by 2 bases, with 9 bases between them. The CDR3 extends over 14 amino acids. CDR3 in amino acids: CAISENSRNYGYTF. The CDR3 region has the DNA TGTGCCATCAGTGAGAATTCGCGGAACTATGGCTACACCTTC.

This clone was seen a few times. The V gene is TRBV27, the J gene TRBJ1-5; D is ambiguous. V dropped 0 bases and J dropped 2 bases, with 11 bases sitting between them. CDR1 MNHEY and CDR2 SMNVEV come from the germline V gene (reference sequence). The CDR3 consists of 16 residues. The CDR3 loop is CASSLSSPSGNQPQHF. The CDR3 nucleotides read TGTGCCAGCAGTTTATCGTCCCCGAGTGGCAATCAGCCCCAGCATTTT.

The rearrangement joins TRBV30 to TRBJ2-3, with D possibly matching TRBD2 (6 bases). Trimming pared 3 bases from V and 6 bases from J, leaving 19 bases between. There are 15 residues in the CDR3. The germline CDR1 and CDR2 sequences are GTSNPN and SVGIG (reference sequence). CDR3 amino acids: CAWRSSLGLRDTQYF. For the CDR3, the DNA is TGTGCCTGGAGATCCTCCCTAGGACTACGGGATACGCAGTATTTT.

The V and J genes are TRBV7-9 and TRBJ1-4; TRBD1 agrees at 7 bases. Trimming at V came to 7 bases and at J to 5 bases, leaving 7 bases not matched to a gene. The CDR3 extends over 14 amino acids. Germline values: CDR1 SEHNR, CDR2 FQNEAQ (reference sequence). The CDR3 nucleotides are TGTGCCAGCAAACCCGGGACAGAAAATGAAAAACTGTTTTTT. Translating gives CASKPGTENEKLFF.

The V gene is TRBV14, the J gene TRBJ2-3; weak D call: TRBD2 (5 bases). V lost 1 base, J lost 9 bases, and 14 bases lay in between. The CDR3 consists of 14 residues. Germline CDR1 SGHDN, CDR2 FVKESK. CDR3 nucleotide sequence: TGTGCCAGCAGCCAAGCCAACGGGGTACCGACGCAGTATTTT. Its protein is CASSQANGVPTQYF.

The chain carries TRBV19 and TRBJ1-2, with D tentatively TRBD1 (6 bases). The V gene's germline CDR1 is LNHDA and CDR2 SQIVND (reference sequence). CDR3 size: 15 residues. With 3 bases removed from V and 6 bases from J, the gap between germline ends came to 17 bases. The CDR3 nucleotides read TGTGCCAGTAGTATCGATGTGGGGGACAACGATGGCTACACCTTC. Amino acids: CASSIDVGDNDGYTF.

The chain uses TRBV11-3 and TRBJ2-1, with 11 bases aligning to TRBD1. Per germline, CDR1 SGHNT and CDR2 YENEEA. V lost 0 bases, J lost 7 bases, and 8 bases stayed unmatched. CDR3 size: 17 residues. The CDR3 DNA follows: TGTGCCAGCAGCTTAGATATCGGACAGGGGGCTTATAATGAGCAGTTCTTC. Translating it yields CASSLDIGQGAYNEQFF. The complete variable domain, with remaining parts taken from reference TRBV11-3 and TRBJ2-1, reads EAGVVQSPRYKIIEKKQPVAFWCNPISGHNTLYWYLQNLGQGPELLIRYENEEAVDDSQLPKDRFSAERLKGVDSTLKIQPAELGDSAVYLCASSLDIGQGAYNEQFFGPGTRLTVL.

This clone was observed once. The V gene is TRBV7-6, the J gene TRBJ2-3; weak D call: TRBD2 (5 bases). The CDR3 runs 18 residues. Germline V gives CDR1 SGHVS, CDR2 FNYEAQ. V dropped 5 bases and J dropped 2 bases, with 23 bases sitting between them. CDR3 DNA: TGTGCCAGCAGCAACCCCCGGGATGAGGGAATTAACACAGATACGCAGTATTTT. It yields the protein CASSNPRDEGINTDTQYF.

This clone was counted only a few times. The chain is built from TRBV4-3 and TRBJ2-7, with a possible D match to TRBD1 (6 bases). This CDR3 spans 14 amino acids. Trimming removed 2 bases at V and 4 bases at J, with 12 bases between. CDR1 LGHNA and CDR2 YSLEER come from the germline V gene. CDR3 sequence (DNA): TGCGCCAGCAGCCAAACAGACAGGAGGTACGAGCAGTACTTC. This encodes CASSQTDRRYEQYF.